The 13 T cell receptor beta chains reported below all come from one sample, sequenced in a study of T cells in Graves' hyperthyroidism and ophthalmopathy. RNA transcripts provided the source from which TCR beta CDR3 regions were amplified. Initially, a first-round RT-PCR of the TCR CDR3 employed the HTBI primer set. TCRdb used MiXCR to reprocess the multiplex PCR reads, holding one entry per CDR3 protein. The data show hundreds of thousands of distinct CDR3 sequences, with about 15% seen just once and roughly 10% held by the top ten. The source material was blood. Receptor source: a woman aged 18-30 years with Graves' hyperthyroidism.

This clonotype was seen more than once but under ten times. The rearrangement joins TRBV6-1 to TRBJ2-4, with a possible D match to TRBD1 (5 bases). Trimming left V 7 bases short and J 6 bases short, with 13 bases between. CDR3 length: 13 residues. Germline CDR1 and CDR2: MNHNS and SASEGT. The CDR3 DNA is TGTGCCAGCAATAGGCAAGGGGCAAACATTCAGTACTTC. It specifies CASNRQGANIQYF.

This clonotype was seen at least ten times. The chain joins TRBV28 to TRBJ2-1; D is uncertain. Between the trimmed V and J ends, which lost 5 bases and 6 bases, there was a span of 5 bases. The V gene's germline CDR1 is MDHEN and CDR2 SYDVKM. The CDR3 is made up of 11 amino acids. CDR3: CASSTLNEQFF. The CDR3 region has the DNA TGTGCCAGCAGTACCCTCAATGAGCAGTTCTTC.

The J gene is TRBJ2-1, the V gene TRBV7-9; maybe TRBD2 (6 bases). Trimming left V 4 bases short and J 8 bases short, with 18 bases between. Germline V CDR1 and CDR2: SEHNR, FQNEAQ (reference sequence). The CDR3 consists of 15 residues. The CDR3: CASSSKGRGVDEQFF. The CDR3 DNA is TGTGCCAGCAGCTCCAAGGGCCGCGGGGTTGATGAGCAGTTCTTC.

The chain employs TRBV11-2 and TRBJ2-3, with 11 bases identical to TRBD2. This CDR3 region has 16 residues. Germline CDR1 and CDR2: SGHAT and FQNNGV. Germline trimming cut 4 bases from V and 3 bases from J; bases unmatched to any gene: 6. Written as DNA, the CDR3 is TGTGCCAGCAGCTCCACTAGCGGGAGTGGGACAGATACGCAGTATTTT. As protein: CASSSTSGSGTDTQYF.

This clonotype was detected many times. The gene calls are TRBV13 and TRBJ2-1; perhaps D is TRBD1 or TRBD2 (5 bases each). This CDR3 is 14 amino acids long. Germline V gives CDR1 PRHDT, CDR2 FYEKMQ (reference sequence). V gave up 5 bases and J gave up 6 bases, with 14 bases separating them. The CDR3 sequence is CASSPGWGSNEQFF. CDR3 DNA sequence: TGTGCCAGCAGCCCAGGTTGGGGGAGCAATGAGCAGTTCTTC. Together with reference TRBV13 and TRBJ2-1, the CDR3 gives the full variable domain: AAGVIQSPRHLIKEKRETATLKCYPIPRHDTVYWYQQGPGQDPQFLISFYEKMQSDKGSIPDRFSAQQFSDYHSELNMSSLELGDSALYFCASSPGWGSNEQFFGPGTRLTVL.

This clonotype was counted ten times or more. The chain employs TRBV20-1 and TRBJ2-7, with 13 nucleotides matching TRBD2. V shed 1 base and J 6 bases; nucleotides not matched to a gene: 3. The length of the CDR3 is 14 residues. CDR1 is DFQATT and CDR2 is SNEGSKA in the germline V gene (reference sequence). CDR3 protein: CSARGTSGSIEQYF. Here the CDR3 DNA reads TGCAGTGCTAGAGGGACTAGCGGGAGTATCGAGCAGTACTTC.

This clonotype was recorded many times. The chain is built from TRBV3-1 and TRBJ2-1; D not resolved. The CDR3 has 16 amino acids. The germline gives CDR1 LGHDT, CDR2 YNNKEL (reference sequence). Trimming shortened V by 3 bases and J by 0 bases, and 12 bases separated the two germline ends. CDR3 region: CASSHETRFSYNEQFF. In DNA form, the CDR3 reads TGTGCCAGCAGCCATGAAACGAGATTCTCCTACAATGAGCAGTTCTTC.

This clonotype was recorded many times. The genes are TRBV28 and TRBJ2-7; unclear D gene. Germline V gene lookup returns CDR1 MDHEN and CDR2 SYDVKM. This CDR3 has 13 residues. The V gene lost 8 bases and the J gene lost 7 bases, with 18 bases spanning the gap. CDR3 coding DNA: TGTGCCAGCCGAACGCCCTCGCGGAGAGAGCAGTACTTC. It translates to CASRTPSRREQYF.

Concerning this clonotype: The junction does not match germline at one end; this may be a read error. The V call is TRBV19, the J call TRBJ2-3, with D perhaps assigned TRBD1 or TRBD2 (5 bases each). The CDR3 spans 14 residues. Germline-derived CDR1 and CDR2 are LNHDA and SQIVND (reference sequence). The chain's CDR3 is CVSSIGASTDTQYF. For the CDR3, the DNA is TGTGTCAGTAGTATCGGGGCGAGCACAGATACGCAGTATTTT.

This clonotype was detected a few times. The CDR3 ends on some other residue instead of the conserved phenylalanine or tryptophan, so this is likely a read error. The chain links TRBV7-2 to TRBJ1-4; 7 bases match TRBD1. CDR1 and CDR2 from the germline V gene are SGHTA and FQGNSA. The CDR3 loop spans 13 amino acids. Trimming took 5 bases from V and 6 from J; bases not matched to a gene: 3. CDR3 region: CASSRTGDEKLFL. Written as DNA, the CDR3 is TGTGCCAGCAGCCGAACAGGGGATGAAAAACTGTTTCTT.

The chain is built from TRBV12-3 or TRBV12-4 and TRBJ2-3, with TRBD2 matching 8 bases. V lost 5 bases, J lost 6 bases, and 16 bases stayed unmatched. This CDR3 comprises 17 residues. CDR3 DNA sequence: TGTGCCAGCAGTCCAACCCTCGGGACTAGAGGGGTGGATACGCAGTATTTT. Protein sequence: CASSPTLGTRGVDTQYF.

This clonotype was seen only a few times. The V gene is TRBV7-3, the J gene TRBJ2-1, with no clear D. V shed 1 base and J shed 4 bases, with 8 bases lying between them. The germline CDR1 and CDR2 sequences are SGHTA and FQGTGA. The CDR3 consists of 14 residues. The chain's CDR3 is CASSLKVGYNEQFF. The CDR3 bases are TGTGCCAGCAGCTTAAAGGTCGGGTACAATGAGCAGTTCTTC.

This clonotype has more than one count but fewer than ten. The chain is built from TRBV19 and TRBJ2-5, with 8 positions matching TRBD2. Germline CDR1 LNHDA, CDR2 SQIVND (reference sequence). J was trimmed by 5 bases and V by 2 bases; bases with no gene match: 10. The length of the CDR3 is 16 residues. CDR3 nucleotide sequence: TGTGCCAGTAGTATATGGAGCGGGGGATTCGGGGAGACCCAGTACTTC. Translated, it gives CASSIWSGGFGETQYF.